One T cell receptor (beta chain) is described in this entry. The V and J ends lost 5 bases and 4 bases, in that order; junction bases with no gene match: 14. Per germline, CDR1 PRHDT and CDR2 FYEKMQ (reference sequence). The CDR3 contains 17 residues. The data were obtained in a study of cytomegalovirus exposure and HLA in healthy donors. The PCR had 60 Vbeta and 13 Jbeta primers. Clones were read by immunoSEQ multiplex PCR, and TCRdb kept only the in-frame ones, dropping some. This sample carries around 53,000 clones, approximately 73% of them seen once, and the ten largest clones take under 3%. Sequencing was done on a sample of PBMCs. The source of this sequence is a man younger than 35 in good health and CMV-seronegative. V usage is TRBV13 and J usage is TRBJ2-1; 7 bases are a match to TRBD2. In DNA form, the CDR3 reads TGTGCCAGCAGCCCAACTCCGGGACTAAGCAGGTACAATGAGCAGTTCTTC. This sequence encodes CASSPTPGLSRYNEQFF.